The entry below gives a single T cell receptor (beta chain) sequence along with its context. The data originate from a study of technical replicates of blood from a few donors. Trimming removed 0 bases at V and 1 base at J, with 7 bases between. Germline CDR1 reads SGHRS; CDR2 reads YFSETQ. The CDR3 contains 14 residues. Some clones are missing from TCRdb's copy, which holds only in-frame ones; the method was immunoSEQ multiplex PCR. The data contain about 90,000 clones, 85% to 95% of them singletons. The TCR originated in a human donor in good health. The material sequenced was T cells isolated from PBMCs. The V call is TRBV5-1, the J call TRBJ1-1; no definite D call. In DNA, the CDR3 is TGCGCCAGCAGCTTGGGCAGGCCGAACACTGAAGCTTTCTTT. Its protein is CASSLGRPNTEAFF. The whole variable domain, filled in from reference TRBV5-1 and TRBJ1-1, reads KAGVTQTPRYLIKTRGQQVTLSCSPISGHRSVSWYQQTPGQGLQFLFEYFSETQRNKGNFPGRFSGRQFSNSRSEMNVSTLELGDSALYLCASSLGRPNTEAFFGQGTRLTVV.